These 2 T cell receptor beta chains came from one sample sequenced in a study of cytomegalovirus exposure and HLA in healthy donors. Profiling relied on immunoSEQ multiplex PCR, and the TCRdb table lists in-frame clones only, not all of them. Counted here are 200,000 to 300,000 clones, less than 95% occurring once; the ten biggest clones make up approximately 3%. The sample comprised PBMCs. The receptors shown here come from a woman in her 30s in good health and CMV-seronegative.

The rearrangement links TRBV2 to TRBJ2-7, with D maybe TRBD1 (5 bases). The CDR3 is made up of 13 amino acids. V dropped 2 bases and J dropped 1 base, with 6 bases sitting between them. Germline lookup yields CDR1 SNHLY and CDR2 FYNNEI. In nucleotides, the CDR3 is TGTGCCAGCAGTGAACAGGGATCCTACGAGCAGTACTTC. This translates into CASSEQGSYEQYF.

The chain links TRBV14 to TRBJ2-4; 12 bases match TRBD2. The CDR3 extends over 14 amino acids. The J segment lost 6 bases and the V segment lost 3 bases, leaving 0 bases of the junction unmatched. Germline values: CDR1 SGHDN, CDR2 FVKESK. The DNA for the CDR3 is TGTGCCAGCAGCCAGGGACTAGCGGGAAACATTCAGTACTTC. Translated, it gives CASSQGLAGNIQYF.